This paragraph reports one T cell receptor beta chain. Trimming cost V 4 bases and J 1 base, with 7 bases left between them. Germline V CDR1 and CDR2: MDHEN, SYDVKM. The CDR3 is 13 amino acids. Profiled with immunoSEQ multiplex PCR; TCRdb holds only in-frame clones, not every one. The profile shows hundreds of thousands of clones, roughly 77% of them singletons. This record comes from a study of blood T cell repertoires in COVID-19. The rearrangement links TRBV28 to TRBJ1-1; D unresolved. The source is a woman older than 75 with acute or convalescent COVID-19. Material: peripheral blood. The CDR3 sequence: CASSWRRNTEAFF. The CDR3 DNA follows: TGTGCCAGCAGTTGGCGGAGGAACACTGAAGCTTTCTTT.